These 22 T cell receptor beta chains share one sample of origin, sequenced in a study of cytomegalovirus exposure and HLA in healthy donors. Use of 60 Vbeta and 13 Jbeta primers characterized the PCR. Only in-frame clones appear in the TCRdb table, and some are missing; sequencing was by immunoSEQ multiplex PCR. The repertoire has 90,000 to 150,000 clones, around four fifths of them found once; the top ten carry approximately 4.1%. Sequencing was carried out using PBMCs. The receptors here all came from a woman between 40 and 50 years old in good health and CMV-seronegative.

This clone was detected once. V gene TRBV28 combines with J gene TRBJ2-2; 7 nucleotides agree with TRBD2. V shed 0 bases, J shed 4 bases, and the junction held 2 bases outside the gene matches. The CDR3 runs to 15 residues. Germline CDR1 and CDR2: MDHEN and SYDVKM. CDR3 nucleotide sequence: TGTGCCAGCAGTTTATGGGGAGGGAGCACCGGGGAGCTGTTTTTT. Protein product: CASSLWGGSTGELFF.

This chain connects TRBV9 to TRBJ1-3; TRBD1 matches 7 bases. Germline trimming cut 4 bases from V and 4 bases from J; bases unmatched to any gene: 8. This CDR3 has 15 residues. The germline V gene encodes CDR1 SGDLS and CDR2 YYNGEE. The CDR3, as DNA: TGTGCCAGCAGCCAAGTAACAGGGGTCGGAAACACCATATATTTT. Translated: CASSQVTGVGNTIYF. Full variable domain (missing parts from reference TRBV9 and TRBJ1-3): DSGVTQTPKHLITATGQRVTLRCSPRSGDLSVYWYQQSLDQGLQFLIQYYNGEERAKGNILERFSAQQFPDLHSELNLSSLELGDSALYFCASSQVTGVGNTIYFGEGSWLTVV.

The V and J genes are TRBV7-8 and TRBJ1-2; the D is unclear. With 4 bases removed from V and 0 bases from J, the gap between germline ends came to 12 bases. Germline V gene lookup returns CDR1 SGHVS and CDR2 FQNEAQ. CDR3 length: 15 amino acids. In DNA, the CDR3 is TGTGCCAGCAGCTCCGTAGCGAACCCTAACTATGGCTACACCTTC. Its translation: CASSSVANPNYGYTF. Full variable domain (rest looked up from reference TRBV7-8 and TRBJ1-2): GAGVSQSPRYKVAKRGQDVALRCDPISGHVSLFWYQQALGQGPEFLTYFQNEAQLDKSGLPSDRFFAERPEGSVSTLKIQRTQQEDSAVYLCASSSVANPNYGYTFGSGTRLTVV.

The genes are TRBV19 and TRBJ2-1; the match to TRBD2 covers 10 bases. Germline V CDR1 and CDR2: LNHDA, SQIVND (reference sequence). The CDR3 has 14 residues. V was pared by 4 bases and J by 8 bases, with 5 bases of the junction left unmatched. CDR3: CASSTGLAADEQFF. CDR3 DNA sequence: TGTGCCAGTAGTACTGGACTAGCGGCCGATGAGCAGTTCTTC. Full variable domain (remainder filled in from reference TRBV19 and TRBJ2-1): DGGITQSPKYLFRKEGQNVTLSCEQNLNHDAMYWYRQDPGQGLRLIYYSQIVNDFQKGDIAEGYSVSREKKESFPLTVTSAQKNPTAFYLCASSTGLAADEQFFGPGTRLTVL.

The chain uses TRBV10-3 and TRBJ2-7; 9 bases agree with TRBD1. Germline lookup yields CDR1 ENHRY and CDR2 SYGVKD. V trimming: 2 bases; J trimming: 2 bases; junction bases outside the gene matches: 4. The CDR3 covers 15 residues. The CDR3: CAISERGQGPYEQYF. The CDR3 DNA sequence: TGTGCCATCAGTGAGCGGGGACAGGGTCCCTACGAGCAGTACTTC.

The V gene is TRBV5-4, the J gene TRBJ2-6; the match to TRBD2 covers 14 bases. V was pared by 3 bases and J by 3 bases, with 5 bases of the junction left unmatched. The germline V gene has CDR1 SGHNT and CDR2 YYREEE (reference sequence). CDR3 length equals 18 residues. The CDR3 sequence: CASSSGTSGSRGANVLTF. CDR3 bases: TGTGCCAGCAGCTCCGGGACTAGCGGGAGCCGTGGGGCCAACGTCCTGACTTTC.

In this sample, this clone turned up once. The J gene is TRBJ1-2, the V gene TRBV19; unclear D gene. Germline lookup yields CDR1 LNHDA and CDR2 SQIVND (reference sequence). The V gene lost 6 bases and the J gene lost 2 bases, with 7 bases spanning the gap. CDR3 length: 12 amino acids. The CDR3 spells CASRLANYGYTF. CDR3 DNA sequence: TGTGCCAGTAGGTTGGCAAACTATGGCTACACCTTC.

The gene calls are TRBV11-3 and TRBJ2-1; 7 bases are a match to TRBD2. The V gene end was trimmed by 3 bases and the J gene end by 5 bases; junction bases not matched to a gene: 7. There are 15 residues in the CDR3. The V gene's germline CDR1 is SGHNT and CDR2 YENEEA. CDR3 DNA: TGTGCCAGCAGCTTTGCGGGGGTTGTCGACAATGAGCAGTTCTTC. Protein sequence: CASSFAGVVDNEQFF. Using reference TRBV11-3 and TRBJ2-1 for the parts outside the CDR3, the full variable domain is EAGVVQSPRYKIIEKKQPVAFWCNPISGHNTLYWYLQNLGQGPELLIRYENEEAVDDSQLPKDRFSAERLKGVDSTLKIQPAELGDSAVYLCASSFAGVVDNEQFFGPGTRLTVL.

V and J are TRBV7-2 and TRBJ2-7; 10 bases are shared with TRBD2. CDR3 length: 14 residues. Germline-derived CDR1 and CDR2 are SGHTA and FQGNSA. Trimming took 5 bases from V and 7 from J; bases not matched to a gene: 8. The CDR3 DNA reads as TGTGCCAGCAGCCGAGCGGGAGGGGGGGGAGAGCAGTACTTC. Translation: CASSRAGGGGEQYF.

The genes are TRBV9 and TRBJ1-5; D possibly corresponds to TRBD1 (5 bases). The germline V gene encodes CDR1 SGDLS and CDR2 YYNGEE. This CDR3 region has 15 residues. Trimming left V 4 bases short and J 1 base short, with 12 bases between. DNA of the CDR3: TGTGCCAGCAGCCCGGCGGGGGACAGCAATCAGCCCCAGCATTTT. Protein product: CASSPAGDSNQPQHF.

This clone was seen a handful of times. Here the CDR3 DNA reads TGTGCCAGCAGCAGTCAGATAAATGAAAAACTGTTTTTT. This encodes CASSSQINEKLFF. The chain links TRBV2 to TRBJ1-4; D is uncertain. Germline lookup yields CDR1 SNHLY and CDR2 FYNNEI. The CDR3 extends over 13 amino acids. The V end was cut by 6 bases, the J end by 5 bases, with 10 bases between.

This clone has a handful of counts. The V gene is TRBV11-2, the J gene TRBJ2-3, with 10 bases lining up with TRBD2. J was trimmed by 4 bases and V by 5 bases; bases with no gene match: 12. The CDR3 covers 17 residues. Germline CDR1 is SGHAT and CDR2 is FQNNGV. CDR3 protein: CASSPGGLAGAPDTQYF. CDR3 DNA: TGTGCCAGCAGCCCTGGTGGGCTAGCGGGAGCCCCAGATACGCAGTATTTT.

V usage is TRBV4-1 and J usage is TRBJ2-1; the match to TRBD2 covers 9 bases. V lost 1 base and J lost 6; bases outside the gene matches: 4. The CDR3 is 15 residues long. Germline V gene data show CDR1 as MGHRA and CDR2 as YSYEKL. The CDR3 is CASSQGAGGSNEQFF. CDR3 nucleotide sequence: TGCGCCAGCAGCCAAGGGGCGGGAGGGTCCAATGAGCAGTTCTTC.

This rearrangement joins TRBV7-9 to TRBJ2-3; possible D gene TRBD1, 5 bases. V gave up 5 bases and J gave up 2 bases, with 14 bases separating them. The germline gives CDR1 SEHNR, CDR2 FQNEAQ (reference sequence). The CDR3 contains 15 residues. The CDR3 bases are TGTGCCAGCAGCATCCCACAGGCGTTCACAGATACGCAGTATTTT. Encoded protein: CASSIPQAFTDTQYF. Full variable domain (outside the CDR3, taken from reference TRBV7-9 and TRBJ2-3): DTGVSQNPRHKITKRGQNVTFRCDPISEHNRLYWYRQTLGQGPEFLTYFQNEAQLEKSRLLSDRFSAERPKGSFSTLEIQRTEQGDSAMYLCASSIPQAFTDTQYFGPGTRLTVL.

The genes are TRBV14 and TRBJ2-5; 7 bases map to TRBD1. There are 18 residues in the CDR3. Germline assignment: CDR1 SGHDN and CDR2 FVKESK. Trimming at V came to 0 bases and at J to 3 bases, leaving 13 bases not matched to a gene. The CDR3 is CASSQDGWAGTAKETQYF. Here the CDR3 DNA reads TGTGCCAGCAGCCAAGATGGGTGGGCCGGGACAGCTAAAGAGACCCAGTACTTC.

The chain carries TRBV5-1 and TRBJ1-6, with 8 bases fitting TRBD1. The ends lost 0 bases at V and 6 bases at J; junction bases unmatched: 5. Germline V gene data show CDR1 as SGHRS and CDR2 as YFSETQ. This CDR3 is 16 amino acids long. The CDR3 here is CASSLAGTGLNSPLHF. The CDR3, as DNA: TGCGCCAGCAGCTTGGCCGGGACAGGCCTTAATTCACCCCTCCACTTT.

V usage is TRBV5-1 and J usage is TRBJ2-6; D is perhaps TRBD2 (6 bases). This CDR3 contains 16 residues. Germline values: CDR1 SGHRS, CDR2 YFSETQ. The V end was cut by 4 bases, the J end by 9 bases, with 20 bases between. CDR3 DNA sequence: TGCGCCAGCAGCCCCGGGGGTATAGTACAAGGCAACGTCCTGACTTTC. Its protein product is CASSPGGIVQGNVLTF.

V is TRBV6-5 and J is TRBJ2-1, with a weak D call TRBD2 (5 bases). Trimming shortened V by 2 bases and J by 14 bases, and 13 bases separated the two germline ends. This CDR3 contains 12 residues. Germline V CDR1 and CDR2: MNHEY, SVGAGI. In DNA form, the CDR3 reads TGTGCCAGCAGTTACGACCGGGAAGGGAAGTTCTTC. Residues: CASSYDREGKFF.

The chain couples TRBV5-8 to TRBJ2-5; a possible D gene is TRBD2 (5 bases). The length of the CDR3 is 15 residues. Trimming removed 7 bases at V and 5 bases at J, with 21 bases between. Germline-derived CDR1 and CDR2 are SGHTS and YDEGEE. CDR3 nucleotides: TGTGCCAGCGGCCTGGCCGGGGTAAATCGGGAGACCCAGTACTTC. This codes for CASGLAGVNRETQYF.

This chain connects TRBV27 to TRBJ2-5; TRBD1 agrees at 7 bases. Germline CDR1 reads MNHEY; CDR2 reads SMNVEV (reference sequence). The CDR3 is made up of 17 amino acids. J lost 1 base, V lost 7 bases, and 15 bases had no gene match. DNA for the CDR3: TGTGCCAGCAACCCACAGCCGACCGGGACAGCCCAAGAGACCCAGTACTTC. This encodes CASNPQPTGTAQETQYF.

The chain carries TRBV28 and TRBJ1-1; D not resolved. Trimming shortened V by 5 bases and J by 0 bases, and 13 bases separated the two germline ends. The CDR3 extends over 15 amino acids. In germline, CDR1 is MDHEN, CDR2 SYDVKM. The CDR3 is CASSPSGEVNTEAFF. The CDR3 bases are TGTGCCAGCAGTCCGTCCGGGGAGGTGAACACTGAAGCTTTCTTT.

The gene calls are TRBV6-5 and TRBJ2-5, with D perhaps TRBD1 (5 bases). Germline CDR1 MNHEY, CDR2 SVGAGI. The CDR3 totals 14 residues. Trimming took off 7 bases at V and 5 bases at J, with 17 bases between the two ends. The CDR3 DNA reads TGTGCCAGCAAACAAGGGGCCTCATGGGAGACCCAGTACTTC. Translated, it gives CASKQGASWETQYF.